The 2 T cell receptor beta chains below come from one sample, sequenced in a study of blood T cell repertoires in COVID-19. Method: immunoSEQ multiplex PCR; TCRdb's copy keeps in-frame clones and lacks some. This table has around 230,000 clones, approximately 80% appearing once. The sample consisted of PBMCs or T cells enriched from blood (not recorded which). The receptors were sampled from a man aged 35-49 years who had recovered from COVID-19.

The chain carries TRBV9 and TRBJ2-3; the D gene is possibly TRBD2 (6 bases). Looked up from germline, CDR1 is SGDLS and CDR2 is YYNGEE. V was cut by 2 bases and J by 4 bases, with 11 bases left in between. The CDR3 covers 14 residues. The CDR3 loop is CASSVKPGADTQYF. Written as DNA, the CDR3 is TGTGCCAGCAGCGTGAAGCCGGGGGCAGATACGCAGTATTTT.

The rearrangement joins TRBV28 to TRBJ2-3; TRBD2 aligns across 8 bases. CDR3 length: 15 amino acids. Germline lookup yields CDR1 MDHEN and CDR2 SYDVKM. After removal of 6 bases from V and 2 bases from J, the junction contained 7 bases not matched to a gene. The CDR3 DNA reads TGTGCCAGCAGAGGAGCGGGAGCGGTCACAGATACGCAGTATTTT. The encoded protein is CASRGAGAVTDTQYF.